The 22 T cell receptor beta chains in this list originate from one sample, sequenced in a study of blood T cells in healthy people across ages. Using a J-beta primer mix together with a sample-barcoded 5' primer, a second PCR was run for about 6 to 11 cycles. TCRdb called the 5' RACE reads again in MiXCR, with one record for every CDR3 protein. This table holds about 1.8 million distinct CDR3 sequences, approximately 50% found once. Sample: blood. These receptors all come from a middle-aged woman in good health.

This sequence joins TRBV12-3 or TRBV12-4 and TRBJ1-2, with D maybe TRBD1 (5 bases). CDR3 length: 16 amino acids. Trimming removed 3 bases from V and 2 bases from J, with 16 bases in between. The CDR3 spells CASSFLYRDSNYGYTF. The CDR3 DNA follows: TGTGCCAGCAGTTTTCTTTACCGGGACTCCAACTATGGCTACACCTTC.

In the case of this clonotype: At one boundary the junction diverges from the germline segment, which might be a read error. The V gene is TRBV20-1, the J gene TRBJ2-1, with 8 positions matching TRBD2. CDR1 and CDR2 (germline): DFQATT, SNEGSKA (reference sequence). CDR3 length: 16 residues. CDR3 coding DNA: TGCAGTGGGGGACTAGATTGGAAAAGCTCCTACAATGGGCAGTTCTTC. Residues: CSGGLDWKSSYNGQFF.

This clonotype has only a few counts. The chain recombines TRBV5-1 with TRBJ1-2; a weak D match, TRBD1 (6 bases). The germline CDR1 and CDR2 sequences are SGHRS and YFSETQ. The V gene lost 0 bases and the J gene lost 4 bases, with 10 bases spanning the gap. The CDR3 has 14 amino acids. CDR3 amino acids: CASSLGEGGYGYTF. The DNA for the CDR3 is TGCGCCAGCAGCTTGGGGGAAGGGGGCTATGGCTACACCTTC.

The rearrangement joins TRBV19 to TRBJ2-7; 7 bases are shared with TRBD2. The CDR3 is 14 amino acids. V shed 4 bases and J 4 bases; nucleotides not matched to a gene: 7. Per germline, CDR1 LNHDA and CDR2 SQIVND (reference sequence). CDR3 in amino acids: CASSTTSNEYEQYF. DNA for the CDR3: TGTGCCAGTAGTACGACTAGCAATGAGTACGAGCAGTACTTC. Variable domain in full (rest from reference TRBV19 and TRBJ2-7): DGGITQSPKYLFRKEGQNVTLSCEQNLNHDAMYWYRQDPGQGLRLIYYSQIVNDFQKGDIAEGYSVSREKKESFPLTVTSAQKNPTAFYLCASSTTSNEYEQYFGPGTRLTVT.

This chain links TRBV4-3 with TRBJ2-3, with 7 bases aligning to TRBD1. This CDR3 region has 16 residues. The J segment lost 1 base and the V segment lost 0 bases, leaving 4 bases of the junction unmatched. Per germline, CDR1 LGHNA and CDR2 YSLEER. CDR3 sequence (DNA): TGCGCCAGCAGCCAAGACTTCACAGGGGGCACAGATACGCAGTATTTT. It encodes CASSQDFTGGTDTQYF.

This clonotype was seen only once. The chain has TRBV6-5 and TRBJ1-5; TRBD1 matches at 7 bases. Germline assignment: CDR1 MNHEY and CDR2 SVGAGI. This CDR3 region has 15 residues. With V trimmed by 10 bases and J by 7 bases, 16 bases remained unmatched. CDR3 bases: TGTGCCACCCACCCGTCGGGACAGTCAAGACAGCCCCAGCATTTT. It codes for CATHPSGQSRQPQHF.

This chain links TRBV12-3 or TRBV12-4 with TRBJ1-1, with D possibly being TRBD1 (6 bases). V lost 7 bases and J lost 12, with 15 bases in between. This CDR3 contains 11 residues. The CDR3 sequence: CASNSKGVPFF. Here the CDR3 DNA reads TGTGCCAGCAACAGTAAGGGGGTACCTTTCTTT.

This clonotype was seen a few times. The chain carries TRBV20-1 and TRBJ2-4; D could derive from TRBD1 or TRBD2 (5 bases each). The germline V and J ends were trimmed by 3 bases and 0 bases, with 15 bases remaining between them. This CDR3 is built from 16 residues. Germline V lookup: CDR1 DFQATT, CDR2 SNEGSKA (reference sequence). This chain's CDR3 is CSASTGQVLAKNIQYF. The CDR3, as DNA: TGCAGTGCTAGTACGGGGCAGGTTCTAGCCAAAAACATTCAGTACTTC.

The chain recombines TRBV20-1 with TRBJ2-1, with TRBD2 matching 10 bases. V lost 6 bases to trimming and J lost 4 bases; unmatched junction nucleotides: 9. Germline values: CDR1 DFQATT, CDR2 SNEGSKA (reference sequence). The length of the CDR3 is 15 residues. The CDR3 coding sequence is TGCAGTGCCGCGAACCTAGCGGGGGCTTACAATGAGCAGTTCTTC. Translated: CSAANLAGAYNEQFF.

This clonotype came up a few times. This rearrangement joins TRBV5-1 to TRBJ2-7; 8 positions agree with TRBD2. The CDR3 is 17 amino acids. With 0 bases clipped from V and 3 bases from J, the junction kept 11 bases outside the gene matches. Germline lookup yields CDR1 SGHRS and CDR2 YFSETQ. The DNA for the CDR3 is TGCGCCAGCAGCTTGGGGACCCCTGGGACTAGTATCTACGAGCAGTACTTC. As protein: CASSLGTPGTSIYEQYF.

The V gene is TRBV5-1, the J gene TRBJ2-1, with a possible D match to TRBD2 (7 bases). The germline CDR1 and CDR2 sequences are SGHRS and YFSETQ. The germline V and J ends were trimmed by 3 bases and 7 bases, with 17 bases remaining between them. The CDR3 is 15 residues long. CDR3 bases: TGCGCCAGCAGCTCCACAAGAGGGGGGGGGAATGAGCAGTTCTTC. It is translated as CASSSTRGGGNEQFF.

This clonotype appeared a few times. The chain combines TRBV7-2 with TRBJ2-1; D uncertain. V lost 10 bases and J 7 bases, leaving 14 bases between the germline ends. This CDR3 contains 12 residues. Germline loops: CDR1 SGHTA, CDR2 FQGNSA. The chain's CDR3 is CAINFRVNEQFF. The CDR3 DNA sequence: TGTGCCATCAACTTTCGGGTAAATGAGCAGTTCTTC. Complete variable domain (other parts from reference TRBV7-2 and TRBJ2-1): GAGVSQSPSNKVTEKGKDVELRCDPISGHTALYWYRQSLGQGLEFLIYFQGNSAPDKSGLPSDRFSAERTGGSVSTLTIQRTQQEDSAVYLCAINFRVNEQFFGPGTRLTVL.

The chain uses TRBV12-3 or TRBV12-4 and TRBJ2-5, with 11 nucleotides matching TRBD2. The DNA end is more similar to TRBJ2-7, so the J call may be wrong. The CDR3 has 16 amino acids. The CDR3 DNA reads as TGTGCCAGCAGTTTATCTAGCGGGGGGTTTAGGTACGAGCAGTACTTC. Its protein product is CASSLSSGGFRYEQYF.

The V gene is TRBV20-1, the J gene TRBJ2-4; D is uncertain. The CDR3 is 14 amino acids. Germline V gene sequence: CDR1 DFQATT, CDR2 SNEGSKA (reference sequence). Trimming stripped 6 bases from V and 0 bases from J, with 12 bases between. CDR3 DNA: TGCAGTGCCCGCGACTCACTAGCCAAAAACATTCAGTACTTC. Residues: CSARDSLAKNIQYF.

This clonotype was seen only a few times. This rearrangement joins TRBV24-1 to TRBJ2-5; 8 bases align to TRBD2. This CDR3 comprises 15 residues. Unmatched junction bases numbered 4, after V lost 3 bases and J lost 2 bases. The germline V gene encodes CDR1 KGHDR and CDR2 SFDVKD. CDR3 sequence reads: CATSDVRGVQETQYF. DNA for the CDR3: TGTGCCACCAGTGATGTGCGGGGGGTACAAGAGACCCAGTACTTC.

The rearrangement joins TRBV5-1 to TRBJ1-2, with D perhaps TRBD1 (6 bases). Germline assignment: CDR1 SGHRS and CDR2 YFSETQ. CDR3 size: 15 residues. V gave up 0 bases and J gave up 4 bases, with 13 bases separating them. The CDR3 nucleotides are TGCGCCAGCAGCTTGGATCCGGGGGCCAGCTATGGCTACACCTTC. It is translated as CASSLDPGASYGYTF.

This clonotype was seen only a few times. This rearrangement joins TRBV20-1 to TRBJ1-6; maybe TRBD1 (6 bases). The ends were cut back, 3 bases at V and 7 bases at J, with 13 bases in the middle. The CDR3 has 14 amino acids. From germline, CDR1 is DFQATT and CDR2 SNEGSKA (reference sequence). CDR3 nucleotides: TGCAGTGCTAGGGGGGGCCAGAACAATTCACCCCTCCACTTT. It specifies CSARGGQNNSPLHF.

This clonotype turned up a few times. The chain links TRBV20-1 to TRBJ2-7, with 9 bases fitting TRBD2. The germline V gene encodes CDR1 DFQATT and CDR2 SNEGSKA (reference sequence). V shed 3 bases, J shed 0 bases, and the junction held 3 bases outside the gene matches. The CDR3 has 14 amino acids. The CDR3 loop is CSASLAGDSYEQYF. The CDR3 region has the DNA TGCAGTGCTAGTTTAGCGGGGGACTCCTACGAGCAGTACTTC.

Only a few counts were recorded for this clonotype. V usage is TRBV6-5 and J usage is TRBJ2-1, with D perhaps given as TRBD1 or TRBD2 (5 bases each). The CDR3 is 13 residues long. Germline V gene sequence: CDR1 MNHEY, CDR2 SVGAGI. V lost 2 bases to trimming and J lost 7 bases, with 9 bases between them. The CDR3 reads CASSYAEGNEQFF. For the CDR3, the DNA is TGTGCCAGCAGTTACGCCGAGGGGAATGAGCAGTTCTTC.

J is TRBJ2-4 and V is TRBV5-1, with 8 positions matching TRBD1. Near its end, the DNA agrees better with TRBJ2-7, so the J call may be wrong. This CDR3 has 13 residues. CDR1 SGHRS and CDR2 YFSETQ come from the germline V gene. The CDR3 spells CASSEGTGSEQYF. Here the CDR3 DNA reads TGCGCCAGCAGCGAGGGGACAGGAAGCGAGCAGTACTTC.

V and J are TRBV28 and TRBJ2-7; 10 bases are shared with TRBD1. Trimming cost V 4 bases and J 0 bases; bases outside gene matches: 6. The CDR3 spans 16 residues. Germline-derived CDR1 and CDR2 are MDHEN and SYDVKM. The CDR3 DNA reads TGTGCCAGCAGTTCCTCCGGGACAGGGGACTCCTACGAGCAGTACTTC. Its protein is CASSSSGTGDSYEQYF.

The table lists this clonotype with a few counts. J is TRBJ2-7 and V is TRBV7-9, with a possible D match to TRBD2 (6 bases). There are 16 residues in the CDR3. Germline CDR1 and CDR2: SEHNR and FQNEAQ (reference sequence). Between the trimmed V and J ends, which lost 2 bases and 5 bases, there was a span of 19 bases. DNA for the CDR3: TGTGCCAGCAGCTTACGCGGGGCCAGCCCCATAGACGAGCAGTACTTC. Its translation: CASSLRGASPIDEQYF.